The 11 T cell receptor beta chains given below trace back to one sample, sequenced in a study of cytomegalovirus exposure and HLA in healthy donors. Vbeta (60) and Jbeta (13) primers were used in the PCR. Profiling relied on immunoSEQ multiplex PCR, and the TCRdb table lists in-frame clones only, not all of them. The sample yields roughly 120,000 clones, around 76% seen once. The sequencing input was PBMCs. Every receptor here comes from a woman in her fifties or sixties in good health and CMV-seropositive.

This clone was seen only a few times. V is TRBV10-3 and J is TRBJ2-1; 7 bases align to TRBD1. This CDR3 contains 13 residues. The V gene end was trimmed by 8 bases and the J gene end by 10 bases; junction bases not matched to a gene: 11. The germline gives CDR1 ENHRY, CDR2 SYGVKD. The CDR3 sequence: CAIVGEGAREQFF. In nucleotides, the CDR3 is TGTGCCATCGTGGGTGAGGGGGCGCGGGAGCAGTTCTTC.

This clone was counted a few times. In DNA form, the CDR3 reads TGTGCCAGCAGCAAAGCGCTAGGGGCTGGAACTAATGAAAAACTGTTTTTT. Protein: CASSKALGAGTNEKLFF. The rearrangement uses TRBV21-1 and TRBJ1-4; TRBD1, the table's D call, was not compared with the DNA. TRBV21-1 counts as a pseudogene. The CDR3 loop spans 17 amino acids.

In its sample, this clone was seen a few times. The genes are TRBV7-2 and TRBJ1-5; D is unresolved. Looked up from germline, CDR1 is SGHTA and CDR2 is FQGNSA. CDR3 length: 15 amino acids. Trimming shortened V by 1 base and J by 7 bases, and 14 bases separated the two germline ends. The CDR3: CASSLGPLGRQPQHF. The CDR3, as DNA: TGTGCCAGCAGCTTAGGGCCCCTAGGTCGGCAGCCCCAGCATTTT.

The sample holds one count of this clone. This chain uses TRBV27 with TRBJ2-7; the match to TRBD2 covers 8 bases. The V gene end was trimmed by 5 bases and the J gene end by 9 bases; junction bases not matched to a gene: 9. Per germline, CDR1 MNHEY and CDR2 SMNVEV (reference sequence). The CDR3 sequence is 13 residues long. As DNA, the CDR3 is TGTGCCAGCAGTATCGCGGGAGGATGGGGGCAGTACTTC. Translation: CASSIAGGWGQYF.

This clone was picked up one time. This chain connects TRBV7-8 to TRBJ1-2, with D possibly being TRBD1 (5 bases). Looked up from germline, CDR1 is SGHVS and CDR2 is FQNEAQ. This CDR3 has 14 amino acids. Trimming cost V 5 bases and J 8 bases, with 18 bases left between them. The CDR3 DNA reads TGTGCCAGCAGCCGGGCGGGGGTGGGGACCGGCTACACCTTC. Translating gives CASSRAGVGTGYTF.

The V and J genes are TRBV30 and TRBJ1-1, with D uncertain. The CDR3 extends over 14 amino acids. V dropped 3 bases and J dropped 0 bases, with 11 bases sitting between them. In germline, CDR1 is GTSNPN, CDR2 SVGIG (reference sequence). This chain's CDR3 is CAWSRLLMNTEAFF. CDR3 in DNA: TGTGCCTGGAGCCGTCTACTGATGAACACTGAAGCTTTCTTT.

V and J are TRBV2 and TRBJ1-6; no clear D. V was clipped by 3 bases and J by 9 bases, with 12 bases between them. The CDR3 runs 14 residues. Per germline, CDR1 SNHLY and CDR2 FYNNEI. CDR3 sequence: CASSETTQVSPLHF. In DNA form, the CDR3 reads TGTGCCAGCAGTGAGACGACCCAGGTTTCACCCCTCCACTTT.

Only a few counts were recorded for this clone. The chain uses TRBV7-8 and TRBJ2-2, with D tentatively TRBD1 (5 bases). Deletions cut 4 bases from V and 3 bases from J, with 15 bases between. The CDR3 has 16 residues. Germline V gene data show CDR1 as SGHVS and CDR2 as FQNEAQ. CDR3 amino acids: CASSSQRQSYTGELFF. For the CDR3, the DNA is TGTGCCAGCAGCTCCCAGAGACAGAGCTACACCGGGGAGCTGTTTTTT.

The chain combines TRBV18 with TRBJ1-4; the D gene is possibly TRBD1 (5 bases). The CDR3 spans 15 residues. Germline CDR1 KGHSH, CDR2 LQKENI. Trimming removed 5 bases from V and 2 bases from J, with 12 bases in between. The CDR3 DNA sequence: TGTGCCAGCTCAGAGCAGGGTTCTACTAATGAAAAACTGTTTTTT. Protein sequence: CASSEQGSTNEKLFF. Based on the CDR3 plus reference TRBV18 and TRBJ1-4, the full variable domain is NAGVMQNPRHLVRRRGQEARLRCSPMKGHSHVYWYRQLPEEGLKFMVYLQKENIIDESGMPKERFSAEFPKEGPSILRIQQVVRGDSAAYFCASSEQGSTNEKLFFGSGTQLSVL.

This chain joins TRBV7-9 and TRBJ2-5, with no clear D. The CDR3 is made up of 14 amino acids. Between the trimmed V and J ends, which lost 3 bases and 3 bases, there was a span of 11 bases. The V gene's germline CDR1 is SEHNR and CDR2 FQNEAQ (reference sequence). The CDR3 nucleotides read TGTGCCAGCAGCTTCAGAACCCCCGAAGAGACCCAGTACTTC. It specifies CASSFRTPEETQYF.

This chain's CDR3 is CASSASRAISDTQYF. DNA for the CDR3: TGTGCCAGCAGTGCCTCGCGGGCGATTTCGGATACGCAGTATTTT. This sequence joins TRBV2 and TRBJ2-3; D is perhaps TRBD2 (5 bases). CDR1 is SNHLY and CDR2 is FYNNEI in the germline V gene. V lost 4 bases to trimming and J lost 6 bases, with 17 bases between them. This CDR3 comprises 15 residues.